These T cell receptor beta chains were read from a single sample in a study of cytotoxic CD8 clonotypes in ibrutinib-treated CLL. Measured with immunoSEQ multiplex PCR; TCRdb has only the in-frame clones, and not every one. The sample lists about 28,000 clones; 45% to 60% were seen once. The sample was PBMCs, taken before ibrutinib treatment. The receptors derive from a human donor with chronic lymphocytic leukemia. The CDR3 runs from the conserved cysteine through the conserved F or W. The D gene is left open where the match is weak. Part of the rows lack a size; the others show once, few, many or a class for expanded clones.

size,V,D,J,DNA,CDR3
.,TRBV5-1,TRBD1,TRBJ2-3,TGCGCCAGCAGCTTGGGGGACAGGGTCGATACGCAGTATTTT,CASSLGDRVDTQYF
.,TRBV7-2,.,TRBJ2-5,TGTGCCAGCAGCTTAGGACAGAGAGTCCAAGAGACCCAGTACTTC,CASSLGQRVQETQYF
.,TRBV5-1,.,TRBJ1-2,TGCGCCAGCAGCTTGTGGAACAGGGACTATGGCTACACCTTC,CASSLWNRDYGYTF
few,TRBV18,.,TRBJ1-4,TGTGCCAGCTCCCAGGGACTGCCAGCAACTAATGAAAAACTGTTTTTT,CASSQGLPATNEKLFF
.,TRBV18,.,TRBJ2-7,TGTGCCAGCTCACCCGCCTCCTACGAGCAGTACTTC,CASSPASYEQYF
.,TRBV10-3,.,TRBJ2-7,TGTGCCATTCAGGGGTTTGCCTACGAGCAGTACTTC,CAIQGFAYEQYF
.,TRBV7-9,.,TRBJ2-1,TGTGCCAGCAGCTTTTCTAGGAATGAGCAGTTCTTC,CASSFSRNEQFF
.,TRBV6-1,.,TRBJ2-4,TGTGCCAGCAGCGAAGCGGACAACATTCAGTACTTC,CASSEADNIQYF
once,TRBV7-9,.,TRBJ2-1,TGTGCCAGCCGGCAACGGGGAAGCTCCTACAATGAGCAGTTCTTC,CASRQRGSSYNEQFF
once,TRBV5-4,TRBD2,TRBJ2-1,TGTGCCAGCAGCTATGGAGGGACTAGCGGGGACAATGAGCAGTTCTTC,CASSYGGTSGDNEQFF
.,TRBV19,.,TRBJ1-1,TGTGCCAGTACCGCACTTATTGGTGGCTTCGCGAACACTGAAGCTTTCTTT,CASTALIGGFANTEAFF
.,TRBV6-6,.,TRBJ2-7,TGTGCCAGCGCCGCAGGGGCATCCTACGAGCAGTACTTC,CASAAGASYEQYF
few,TRBV7-9,TRBD1,TRBJ1-2,TGTGCCAGCAGCCCTTCCCAGGGACAGGGGTCGAATGGCTACACCTTC,CASSPSQGQGSNGYTF
medium-sized,TRBV28,.,TRBJ1-2,TGTGCCAGCAGTTCCCTCCCCCTGACTGGTGGCTACACCTTC,CASSSLPLTGGYTF
.,TRBV10-3,TRBD1,TRBJ2-5,TGTGCCATCAGTATGGACAGGTCCTTATACCAAGAGACCCAGTACTTC,CAISMDRSLYQETQYF
once,TRBV6-1,.,TRBJ1-6,TGTGCCAGCAGTGAGTGGGTAGGGTGGGGTAATTCACCCCTCCACTTT,CASSEWVGWGNSPLHF
.,TRBV2,.,TRBJ1-4,TGTGCCAGCAGTGGCCCCCGGGACGCTATTAATGAAAAACTGTTTTTT,CASSGPRDAINEKLFF
few,TRBV27,.,TRBJ1-2,TGTGCCAGCAGCTTCAGCCTAAACTCCGGGATTAGGAGTGGCTACACCTTC,CASSFSLNSGIRSGYTF
.,TRBV10-1,.,TRBJ2-2,TGCGCCAGCAGTGCCCAGGTGAACACCGGGGAGCTGTTTTTT,CASSAQVNTGELFF
.,TRBV27,TRBD1,TRBJ2-2,TGTGCCAGCAGTTCGGGACAGGGCTTACGCACCGGGGAGCTGTTTTTT,CASSSGQGLRTGELFF
.,TRBV15,TRBD1,TRBJ2-7,TGTGCCACCAGCAGAGGAGGGGGACAGGGGGTAGACGAGTGGTACGAGCAGTACTTC,CATSRGGGQGVDEWYEQYF
.,TRBV4-1,.,TRBJ2-5,TGCGCCAGCAGCCACCCCTGGGCAGGGAACCAAGAGACCCAGTACTTC,CASSHPWAGNQETQYF